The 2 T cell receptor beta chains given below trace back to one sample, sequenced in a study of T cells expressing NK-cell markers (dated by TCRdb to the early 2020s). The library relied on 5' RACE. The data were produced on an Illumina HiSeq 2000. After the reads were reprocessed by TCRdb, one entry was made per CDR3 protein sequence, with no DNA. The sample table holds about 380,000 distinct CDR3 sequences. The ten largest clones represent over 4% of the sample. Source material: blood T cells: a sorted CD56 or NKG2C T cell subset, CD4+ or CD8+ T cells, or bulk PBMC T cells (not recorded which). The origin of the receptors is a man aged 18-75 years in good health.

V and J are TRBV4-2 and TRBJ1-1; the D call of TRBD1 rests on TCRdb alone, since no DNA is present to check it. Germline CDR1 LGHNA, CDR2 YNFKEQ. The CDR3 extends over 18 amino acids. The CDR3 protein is CASSRSAGGGGLNTEAFF.

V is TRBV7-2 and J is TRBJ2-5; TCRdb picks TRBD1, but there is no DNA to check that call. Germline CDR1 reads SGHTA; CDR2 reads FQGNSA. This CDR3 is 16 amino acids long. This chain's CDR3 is CASSLGAGIGQETQYF. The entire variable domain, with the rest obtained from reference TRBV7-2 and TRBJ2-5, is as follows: GAGVSQSPSNKVTEKGKDVELRCDPISGHTALYWYRQSLGQGLEFLIYFQGNSAPDKSGLPSDRFSAERTGGSVSTLTIQRTQQEDSAVYLCASSLGAGIGQETQYFGPGTRLLVL.